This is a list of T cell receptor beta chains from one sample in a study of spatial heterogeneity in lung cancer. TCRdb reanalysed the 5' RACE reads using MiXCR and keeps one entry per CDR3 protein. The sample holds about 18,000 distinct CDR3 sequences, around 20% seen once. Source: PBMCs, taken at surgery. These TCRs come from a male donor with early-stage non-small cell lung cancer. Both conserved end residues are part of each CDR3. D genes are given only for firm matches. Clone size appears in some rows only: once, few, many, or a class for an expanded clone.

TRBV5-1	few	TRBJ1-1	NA	CASSLANSYTEAFF	TGCGCCAGCAGCCTAGCCAACAGTTACACTGAAGCTTTCTTT
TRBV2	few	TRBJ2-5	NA	CASRPDSNQETQYF	TGTGCCAGCAGACCGGACAGCAACCAAGAGACCCAGTACTTC
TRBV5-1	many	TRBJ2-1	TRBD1	CASNVGQGAVNEQFF	TGCGCCAGCAACGTAGGACAGGGGGCGGTAAATGAGCAGTTCTTC
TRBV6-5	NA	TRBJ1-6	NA	CASSYGTTYNSPLHF	TGTGCCAGCAGTTACGGGACCACCTATAATTCACCCCTCCACTTT
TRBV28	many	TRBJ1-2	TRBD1	CASSPRDRGDYGYTF	TGTGCCAGCAGTCCCCGGGACAGGGGCGACTATGGCTACACCTTC
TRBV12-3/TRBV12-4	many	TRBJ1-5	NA	CASSPDRNQPQHF	TGTGCCAGCAGTCCGGACAGAAATCAGCCCCAGCATTTT
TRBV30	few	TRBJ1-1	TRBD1	CAWGQGTEAFF	TGTGCCTGGGGACAGGGGACTGAAGCTTTCTTT
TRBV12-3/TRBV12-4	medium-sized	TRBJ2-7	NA	CASSLTAYEQYF	TGTGCCAGCAGTCTGACAGCCTACGAGCAGTACTTC
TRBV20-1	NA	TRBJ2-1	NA	CSASRQRINEQFF	TGCAGTGCGAGTAGACAGAGAATCAATGAGCAGTTCTTC
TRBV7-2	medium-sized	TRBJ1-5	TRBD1	CASSPDRGLPQHF	TGTGCCAGCAGCCCGGACAGGGGATTACCCCAGCATTTT
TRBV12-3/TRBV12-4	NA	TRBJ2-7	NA	CASSWGAAYEQYF	TGTGCCAGCAGTTGGGGAGCGGCATACGAGCAGTACTTC
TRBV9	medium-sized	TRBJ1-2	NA	CASSVTSGSYGYTF	TGTGCCAGCAGCGTAACCTCAGGGTCCTATGGCTACACCTTC
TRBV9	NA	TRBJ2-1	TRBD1	CASSTPRDRGSNEQFF	TGTGCCAGCAGCACCCCAAGGGACAGGGGATCGAATGAGCAGTTCTTC
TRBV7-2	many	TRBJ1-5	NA	CASSLGGIDQPQHF	TGTGCCAGCAGCTTAGGGGGTATTGATCAGCCCCAGCATTTT
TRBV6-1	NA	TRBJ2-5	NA	CASSEGVYETQYF	TGTGCCAGCAGTGAAGGGGTTTACGAGACCCAGTACTTC
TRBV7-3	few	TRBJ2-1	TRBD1	CASSPNRDRGPHEQFF	TGTGCCAGCAGCCCCAACCGGGACAGGGGTCCGCATGAGCAGTTCTTC
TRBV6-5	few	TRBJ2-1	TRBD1	CASSSGGDNEQFF	TGTGCCAGCAGTTCAGGGGGAGACAATGAGCAGTTCTTC
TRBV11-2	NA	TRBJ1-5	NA	CASSLGTGSGSWPQHF	TGTGCCAGCAGCTTAGGCACAGGGAGCGGTTCATGGCCCCAGCATTTT
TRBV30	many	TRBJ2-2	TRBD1	CAWDRDRGTGELFF	TGTGCCTGGGACCGGGACAGGGGTACCGGGGAGCTGTTTTTT
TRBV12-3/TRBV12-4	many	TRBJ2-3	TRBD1	CASSLGGTGEEADTQYF	TGTGCCAGCAGTTTAGGCGGAACAGGGGAAGAGGCAGATACGCAGTATTTT